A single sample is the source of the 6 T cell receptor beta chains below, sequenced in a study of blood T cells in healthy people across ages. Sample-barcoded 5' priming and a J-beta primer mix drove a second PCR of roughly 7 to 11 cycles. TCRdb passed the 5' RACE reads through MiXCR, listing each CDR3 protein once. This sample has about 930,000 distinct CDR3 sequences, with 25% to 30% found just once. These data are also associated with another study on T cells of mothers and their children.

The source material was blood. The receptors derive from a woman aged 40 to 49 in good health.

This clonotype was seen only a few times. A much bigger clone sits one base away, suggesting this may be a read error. Here the CDR3 reads CASIKQGKKSYNEQYF. The CDR3 region has the DNA TGTGCCAGCATTAAACAGGGGAAAAAGTCCTACAATGAGCAGTACTTC. This rearrangement joins TRBV2 to TRBJ2-1, with 7 bases fitting TRBD1. The J call may not be correct, given that the DNA end is closer to TRBJ2-7. The CDR3 runs to 16 residues. Germline loops: CDR1 SNHLY, CDR2 FYNNEI.

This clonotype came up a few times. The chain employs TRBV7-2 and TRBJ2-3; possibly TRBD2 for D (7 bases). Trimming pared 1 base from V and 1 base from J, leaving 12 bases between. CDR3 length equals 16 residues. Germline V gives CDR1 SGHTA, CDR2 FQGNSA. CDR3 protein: CASSLGGGRRTDTQYF. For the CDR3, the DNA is TGTGCCAGCAGCTTAGGGGGGGGGCGTCGCACAGATACGCAGTATTTT.

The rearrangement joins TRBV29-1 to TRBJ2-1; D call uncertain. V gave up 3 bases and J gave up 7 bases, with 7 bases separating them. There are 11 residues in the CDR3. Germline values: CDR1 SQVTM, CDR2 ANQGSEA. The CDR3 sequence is CSVEKGNEQFF. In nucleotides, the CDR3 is TGCAGCGTTGAGAAAGGAAATGAGCAGTTCTTC.

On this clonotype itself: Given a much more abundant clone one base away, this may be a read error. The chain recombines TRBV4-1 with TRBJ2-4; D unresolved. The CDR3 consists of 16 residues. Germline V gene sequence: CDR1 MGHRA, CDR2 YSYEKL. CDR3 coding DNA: TGCGTCAGCAGCCAAGTTCCAGAATCAGCCAAAAACATTCAGTACTTC. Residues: CVSSQVPESAKNIQYF.

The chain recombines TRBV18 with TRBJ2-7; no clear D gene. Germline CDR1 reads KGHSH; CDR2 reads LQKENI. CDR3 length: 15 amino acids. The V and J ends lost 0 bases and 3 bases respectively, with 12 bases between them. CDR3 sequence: CASSPPSSGRYEQYF. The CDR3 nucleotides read TGTGCCAGCTCACCACCTTCTTCCGGCCGCTACGAGCAGTACTTC. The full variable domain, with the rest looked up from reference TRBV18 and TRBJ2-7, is NAGVMQNPRHLVRRRGQEARLRCSPMKGHSHVYWYRQLPEEGLKFMVYLQKENIIDESGMPKERFSAEFPKEGPSILRIQQVVRGDSAAYFCASSPPSSGRYEQYFGPGTRLTVT.

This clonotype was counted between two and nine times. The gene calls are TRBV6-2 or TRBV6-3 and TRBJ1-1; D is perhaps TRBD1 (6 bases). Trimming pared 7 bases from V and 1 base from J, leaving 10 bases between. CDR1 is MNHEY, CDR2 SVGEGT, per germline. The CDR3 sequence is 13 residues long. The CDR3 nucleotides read TGTGCCAGCATATTGGGACAGAACACTGAAGCTTTCTTT. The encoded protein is CASILGQNTEAFF.